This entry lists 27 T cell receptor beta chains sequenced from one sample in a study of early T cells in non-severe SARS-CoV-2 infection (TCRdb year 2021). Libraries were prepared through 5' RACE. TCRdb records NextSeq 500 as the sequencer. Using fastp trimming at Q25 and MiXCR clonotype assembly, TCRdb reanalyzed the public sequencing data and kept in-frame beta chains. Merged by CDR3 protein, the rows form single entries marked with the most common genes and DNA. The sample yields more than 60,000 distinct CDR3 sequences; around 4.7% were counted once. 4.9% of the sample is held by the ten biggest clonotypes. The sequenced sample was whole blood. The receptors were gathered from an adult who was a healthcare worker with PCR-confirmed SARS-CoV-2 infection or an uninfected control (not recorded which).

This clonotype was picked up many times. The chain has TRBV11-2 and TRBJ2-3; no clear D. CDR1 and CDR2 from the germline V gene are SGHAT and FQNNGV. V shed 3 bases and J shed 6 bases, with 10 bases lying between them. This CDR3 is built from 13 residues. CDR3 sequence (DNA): TGTGCCAGCAGCTTGGGTGGGCGTGATACGCAGTATTTT. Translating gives CASSLGGRDTQYF.

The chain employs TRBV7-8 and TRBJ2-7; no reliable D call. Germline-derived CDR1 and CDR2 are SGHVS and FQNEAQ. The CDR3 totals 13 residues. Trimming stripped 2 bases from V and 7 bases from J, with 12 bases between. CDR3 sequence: CASSLSAVGEQYF. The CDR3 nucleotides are TGTGCCAGCAGCTTATCCGCAGTCGGTGAGCAGTACTTC.

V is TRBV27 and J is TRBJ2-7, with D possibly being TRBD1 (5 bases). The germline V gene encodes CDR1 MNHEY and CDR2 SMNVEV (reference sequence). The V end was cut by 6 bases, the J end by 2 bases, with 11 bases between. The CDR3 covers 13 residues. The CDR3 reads CASRGHETYEQYF. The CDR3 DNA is TGTGCCAGCAGAGGACACGAGACCTACGAGCAGTACTTC.

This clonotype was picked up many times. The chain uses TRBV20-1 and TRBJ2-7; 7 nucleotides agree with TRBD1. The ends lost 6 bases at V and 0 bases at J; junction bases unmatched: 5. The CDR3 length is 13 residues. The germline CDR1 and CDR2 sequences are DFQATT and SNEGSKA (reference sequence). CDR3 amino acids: CSASRDSSYEQYF. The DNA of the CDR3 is TGCAGTGCAAGTAGGGACAGCTCCTACGAGCAGTACTTC.

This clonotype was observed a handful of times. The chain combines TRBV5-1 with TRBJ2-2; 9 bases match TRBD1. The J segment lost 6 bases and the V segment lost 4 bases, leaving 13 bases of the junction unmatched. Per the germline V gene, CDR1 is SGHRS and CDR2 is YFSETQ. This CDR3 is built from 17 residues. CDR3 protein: CASSPSTGTGRSGELFF. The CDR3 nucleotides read TGCGCCAGCAGCCCCTCGACGGGGACAGGGCGGTCCGGGGAGCTGTTTTTT.

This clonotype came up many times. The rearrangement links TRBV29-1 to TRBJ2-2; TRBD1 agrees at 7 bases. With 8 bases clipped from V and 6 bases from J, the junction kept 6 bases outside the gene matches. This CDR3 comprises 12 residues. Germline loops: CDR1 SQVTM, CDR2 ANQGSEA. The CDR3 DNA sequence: TGCAGCATACGACAGGGTTCCGGGGAGCTGTTTTTT. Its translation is CSIRQGSGELFF.

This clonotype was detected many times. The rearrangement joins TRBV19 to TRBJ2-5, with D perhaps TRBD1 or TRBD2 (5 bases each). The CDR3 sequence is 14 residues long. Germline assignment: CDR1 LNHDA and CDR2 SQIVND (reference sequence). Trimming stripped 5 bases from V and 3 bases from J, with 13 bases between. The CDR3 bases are TGTGCCAGTAGTGCGCCCGGGGCGGAAGAGACCCAGTACTTC. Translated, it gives CASSAPGAEETQYF.

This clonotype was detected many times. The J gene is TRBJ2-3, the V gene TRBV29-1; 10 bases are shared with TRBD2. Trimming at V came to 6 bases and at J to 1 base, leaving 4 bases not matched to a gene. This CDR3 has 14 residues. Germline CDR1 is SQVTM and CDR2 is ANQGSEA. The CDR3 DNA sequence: TGCAGCGTCGGGACTAGCGTTGGCACAGATACGCAGTATTTT. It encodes CSVGTSVGTDTQYF.

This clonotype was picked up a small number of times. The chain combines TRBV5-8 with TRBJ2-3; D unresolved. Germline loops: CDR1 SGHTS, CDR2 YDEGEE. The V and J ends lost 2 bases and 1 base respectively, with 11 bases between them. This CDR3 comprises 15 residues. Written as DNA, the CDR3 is TGTGCCAGCAGCTTTGCCCCATTAGGCACAGATACGCAGTATTTT. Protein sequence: CASSFAPLGTDTQYF.

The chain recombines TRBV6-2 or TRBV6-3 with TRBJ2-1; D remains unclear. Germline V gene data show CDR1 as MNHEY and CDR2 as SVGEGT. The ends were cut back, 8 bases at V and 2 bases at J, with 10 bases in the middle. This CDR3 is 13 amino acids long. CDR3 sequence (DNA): TGTGCCAGCTCCTCTGGGCCCTACAATGAGCAGTTCTTC. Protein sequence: CASSSGPYNEQFF.

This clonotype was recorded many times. The CDR3 DNA reads TGCAGTGCTAGATTCGGGGTTCCTGAAGCTTTCTTT. As protein: CSARFGVPEAFF. The chain joins TRBV20-1 to TRBJ1-1; D remains ambiguous. The V gene's germline CDR1 is DFQATT and CDR2 SNEGSKA (reference sequence). This CDR3 is 12 amino acids long. V dropped 2 bases and J dropped 6 bases, with 10 bases sitting between them.

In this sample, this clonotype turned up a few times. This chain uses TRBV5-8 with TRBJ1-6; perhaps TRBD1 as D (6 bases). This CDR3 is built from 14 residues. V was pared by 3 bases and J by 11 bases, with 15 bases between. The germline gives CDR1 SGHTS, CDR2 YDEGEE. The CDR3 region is CASSSYRVGAPLHF. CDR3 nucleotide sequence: TGTGCCAGCAGCTCCTACAGGGTCGGGGCACCCCTCCACTTT.

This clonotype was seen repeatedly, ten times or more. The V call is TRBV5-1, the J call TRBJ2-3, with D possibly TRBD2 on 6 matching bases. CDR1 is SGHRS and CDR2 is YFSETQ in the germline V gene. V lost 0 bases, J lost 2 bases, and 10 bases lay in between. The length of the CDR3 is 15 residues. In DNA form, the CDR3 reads TGCGCCAGCAGCTTGGCGGGGGTTGACACAGATACGCAGTATTTT. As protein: CASSLAGVDTDTQYF. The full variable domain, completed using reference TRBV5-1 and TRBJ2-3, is KAGVTQTPRYLIKTRGQQVTLSCSPISGHRSVSWYQQTPGQGLQFLFEYFSETQRNKGNFPGRFSGRQFSNSRSEMNVSTLELGDSALYLCASSLAGVDTDTQYFGPGTRLTVL.

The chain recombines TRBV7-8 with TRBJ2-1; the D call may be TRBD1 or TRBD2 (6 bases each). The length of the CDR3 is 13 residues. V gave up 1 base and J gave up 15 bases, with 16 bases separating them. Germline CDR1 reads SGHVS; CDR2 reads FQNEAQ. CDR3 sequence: CASSLEGVGGAFF. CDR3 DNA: TGTGCCAGCAGCTTAGAGGGAGTGGGGGGCGCGTTCTTC.

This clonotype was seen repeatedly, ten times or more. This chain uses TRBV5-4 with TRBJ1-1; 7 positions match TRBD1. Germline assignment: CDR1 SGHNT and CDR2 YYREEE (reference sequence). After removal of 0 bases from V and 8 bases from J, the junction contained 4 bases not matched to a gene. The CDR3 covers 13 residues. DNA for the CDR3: TGTGCCAGCAGCTTGGATCCAGGGGGGGAAGCTTTCTTT. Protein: CASSLDPGGEAFF.

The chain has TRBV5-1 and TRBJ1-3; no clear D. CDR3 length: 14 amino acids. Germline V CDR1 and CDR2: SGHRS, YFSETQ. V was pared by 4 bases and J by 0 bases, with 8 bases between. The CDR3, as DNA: TGCGCCAGCAGCCCAGCGGACTCTGGAAACACCATATATTTT. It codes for CASSPADSGNTIYF.

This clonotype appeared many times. The CDR3 nucleotides read TGTGCCAGCAGCCTTCCCCCAGGGAACGAGCAGTACTTC. This translates into CASSLPPGNEQYF. The chain has TRBV5-8 and TRBJ2-7; tentative D call: TRBD1 (5 bases). There are 13 residues in the CDR3. Germline assignment: CDR1 SGHTS and CDR2 YDEGEE. With 4 bases removed from V and 5 bases from J, the gap between germline ends came to 13 bases.

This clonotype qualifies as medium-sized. CDR3 sequence (DNA): TGTGCCAGCAGTCCCTCAGGACAGACTGAAGCTTTCTTT. Residues: CASSPSGQTEAFF. This sequence joins TRBV2 and TRBJ1-1; D might be TRBD1 (6 bases). Germline V gene lookup returns CDR1 SNHLY and CDR2 FYNNEI. The V and J ends lost 5 bases and 5 bases respectively, with 12 bases between them. This CDR3 region has 13 residues.

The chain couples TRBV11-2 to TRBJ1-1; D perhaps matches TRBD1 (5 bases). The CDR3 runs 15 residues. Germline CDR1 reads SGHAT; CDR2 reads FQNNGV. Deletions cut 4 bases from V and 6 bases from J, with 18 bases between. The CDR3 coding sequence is TGTGCCAGCAGCTCCCTGGGGGGTCAAACGTCTGAAGCTTTCTTT. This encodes CASSSLGGQTSEAFF.

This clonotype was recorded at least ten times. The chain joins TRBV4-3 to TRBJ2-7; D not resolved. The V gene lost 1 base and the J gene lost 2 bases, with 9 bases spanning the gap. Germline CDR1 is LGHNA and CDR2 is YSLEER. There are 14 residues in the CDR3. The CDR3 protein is CASSQVLGAYEQYF. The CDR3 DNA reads TGCGCCAGCAGCCAAGTACTCGGAGCCTACGAGCAGTACTTC.

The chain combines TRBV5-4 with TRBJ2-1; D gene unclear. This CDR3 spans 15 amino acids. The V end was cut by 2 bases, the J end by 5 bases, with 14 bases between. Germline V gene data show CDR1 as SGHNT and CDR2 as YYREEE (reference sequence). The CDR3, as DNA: TGTGCCAGCAGCTTCAGTAGTGGGCGGAACAATGAGCAGTTCTTC. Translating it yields CASSFSSGRNNEQFF.

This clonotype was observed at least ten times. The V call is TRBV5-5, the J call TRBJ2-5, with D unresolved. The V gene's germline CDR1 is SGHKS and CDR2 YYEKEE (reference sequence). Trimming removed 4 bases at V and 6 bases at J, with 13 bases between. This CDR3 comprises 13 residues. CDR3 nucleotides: TGTGCCAGCAGCACCGGGCCTCGGCAGACCCAGTACTTC. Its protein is CASSTGPRQTQYF. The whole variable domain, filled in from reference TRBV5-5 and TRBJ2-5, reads DAGVTQSPTHLIKTRGQQVTLRCSPISGHKSVSWYQQVLGQGPQFIFQYYEKEERGRGNFPDRFSARQFPNYSSELNVNALLLGDSALYLCASSTGPRQTQYFGPGTRLLVL.

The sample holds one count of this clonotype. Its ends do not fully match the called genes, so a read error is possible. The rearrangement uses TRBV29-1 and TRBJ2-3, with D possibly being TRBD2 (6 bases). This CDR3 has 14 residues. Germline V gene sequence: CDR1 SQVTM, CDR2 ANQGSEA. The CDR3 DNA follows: TGCAGCGTTGGCTGGGACTCACCCACAGATACGCGGTATTTT. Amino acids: CSVGWDSPTDTRYF.

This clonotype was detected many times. For the CDR3, the DNA is TGTGCCAGCAGCTCCGGCCGACATCGCTCCTACGAGCAGTACTTC. Encoded protein: CASSSGRHRSYEQYF. This chain uses TRBV11-1 with TRBJ2-7; D call uncertain. The CDR3 totals 15 residues. CDR1 and CDR2 from the germline V gene are SGHAT and FQDESV (reference sequence). The V end was cut by 4 bases, the J end by 0 bases, with 13 bases between. The full variable domain, with the rest looked up from reference TRBV11-1 and TRBJ2-7, is EAEVAQSPRYKITEKSQAVAFWCDPISGHATLYWYRQILGQGPELLVQFQDESVVDDSQLPKDRFSAERLKGVDSTLKIQPAELGDSAMYLCASSSGRHRSYEQYFGPGTRLTVT.

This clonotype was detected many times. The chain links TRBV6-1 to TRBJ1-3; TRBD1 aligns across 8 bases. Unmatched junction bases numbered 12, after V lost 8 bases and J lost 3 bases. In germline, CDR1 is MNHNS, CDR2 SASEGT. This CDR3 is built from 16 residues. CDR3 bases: TGTGCCAGCGGGACAGGCCCGGGTTTGATTGGAAACACCATATATTTT. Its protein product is CASGTGPGLIGNTIYF.

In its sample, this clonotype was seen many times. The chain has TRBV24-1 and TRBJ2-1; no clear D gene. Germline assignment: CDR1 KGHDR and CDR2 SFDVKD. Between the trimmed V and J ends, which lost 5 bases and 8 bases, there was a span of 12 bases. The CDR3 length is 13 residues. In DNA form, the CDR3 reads TGTGCCACCAGTGTGTCACTGTGGGATGAGCAGTTCTTC. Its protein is CATSVSLWDEQFF.

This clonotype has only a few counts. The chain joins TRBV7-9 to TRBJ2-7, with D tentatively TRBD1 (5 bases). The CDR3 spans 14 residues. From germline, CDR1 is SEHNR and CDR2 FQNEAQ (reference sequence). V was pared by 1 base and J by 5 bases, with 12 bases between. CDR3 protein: CASSLGQGYDEQYF. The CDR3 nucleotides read TGTGCCAGCAGCTTAGGGCAGGGCTACGACGAGCAGTACTTC.